The 2 T cell receptor beta chains given below trace back to one sample, sequenced in a study of T cell clonotyping in hematopoietic cell transplantation. TCRdb's copy holds only in-frame clones and misses some; the assay was immunoSEQ multiplex PCR. The sample gives some 10,000 clones, nearly 98% of which show up once; 2% to 3% is in the top ten. This specimen consisted of peripheral blood mononuclear cells, obtained 100 days after allogeneic stem cell transplant. These receptors came from a male patient over 55 who had an allogeneic stem cell transplant from a related donor, so the T cells may come from the graft donor. Some clones in this sample may be carry-over from other donors' samples.

The V call is TRBV29-1, the J call TRBJ1-1; perhaps TRBD1 as D (5 bases). CDR1 is SQVTM, CDR2 ANQGSEA, per germline. The CDR3 runs 13 residues. Between the trimmed V and J ends, which lost 5 bases and 1 base, there was a span of 11 bases. The CDR3 region has the DNA TGCAGCGTTTATTCAGGGTCGAACACTGAAGCTTTCTTT. Residues: CSVYSGSNTEAFF. Full variable domain (remainder filled in from reference TRBV29-1 and TRBJ1-1): SAVISQKPSRDICQRGTSLTIQCQVDSQVTMMFWYRQQPGQSLTLIATANQGSEATYESGFVIDKFPISRPNLTFSTLTVSNMSPEDSSIYLCSVYSGSNTEAFFGQGTRLTVV.

The chain links TRBV19 to TRBJ2-3; possible D gene TRBD2, 5 bases. Per the germline V gene, CDR1 is LNHDA and CDR2 is SQIVND (reference sequence). The CDR3 contains 14 residues. Trimming removed 4 bases at V and 4 bases at J, with 12 bases between. The CDR3 region is CASSREIAADTQYF. For the CDR3, the DNA is TGTGCCAGTAGTAGGGAGATAGCCGCAGATACGCAGTATTTT.